This T cell receptor (beta chain) was captured in a study of cytomegalovirus exposure and HLA in healthy donors. In the PCR, 60 Vbeta and 13 Jbeta primers were used. Produced via immunoSEQ multiplex PCR; TCRdb's table is partial and in-frame only. The profile covers some 120,000 clones, with under 85% appearing a single time and less than 5% taken by the ten largest. Trimming cost V 1 base and J 4 bases; bases outside gene matches: 13. Per the germline V gene, CDR1 is SGHDT and CDR2 is YYEEEE. The CDR3 consists of 17 residues. The receptor comes from a woman between 45 and 60 years old in good health and CMV-seropositive. Sequences were obtained from PBMCs. The chain has TRBV5-6 and TRBJ1-2, with 7 positions matching TRBD1. CDR3 sequence: CASSLFLGGQDLYGYTF. The CDR3 DNA follows: TGTGCCAGCAGCTTGTTTTTAGGTGGACAGGACCTCTATGGCTACACCTTC.